The clone carrying this T cell receptor beta chain was seen just once. Per the study methods: Scientists estimated how many nucleated cells there were by amplifying reference gene primers. Measured with immunoSEQ multiplex PCR; TCRdb has only the in-frame clones, and not every one. V and J calls and clone size are as listed in that table; D and trimming were resolved from the DNA. The data hold approximately 300,000 clones, with approximately 90% observed a single time. The CDR3 contains 16 residues. V lost 1 base and J lost 6; bases outside the gene matches: 10. Per germline, CDR1 KGHSH and CDR2 LQKENI. The source of the sample is a study of blood T cell repertoires in COVID-19. Study-wide context: The samples span acute and convalescent COVID-19 from the United States, Italy and Spain. T cells, B-cell-depleted T cells, or PBMCs supplied cDNA or gDNA.

This TCR was recovered from a woman between 40 and 55 years old with acute or convalescent COVID-19. Material for sequencing was peripheral blood. This chain links TRBV18 with TRBJ1-1; 8 nucleotides match TRBD1. Here the CDR3 reads CASSPRTGIADSEAFF. CDR3 sequence (DNA): TGTGCCAGCTCACCACGGACAGGGATTGCAGACTCTGAAGCTTTCTTT.